This TCR beta chain stems from a study of T cells in Graves' hyperthyroidism and ophthalmopathy. Amplified TCR beta CDR3 regions came from RNA transcripts. An initial round of RT-PCR targeting the TCR CDR3 relied on the HTBI primer set. One entry per CDR3 protein results from TCRdb running MiXCR on the multiplex PCR reads. The top ten hold approximately 15% of the sample, which has 500,000 to 650,000 distinct CDR3 sequences, roughly 15% seen once. CDR3 size: 16 residues. The germline CDR1 and CDR2 sequences are MNHEY and SMNVEV (reference sequence). V was trimmed by 5 bases and J by 2 bases, leaving 15 bases between them.

The V gene is TRBV27, the J gene TRBJ2-2; a possible D gene is TRBD1 (5 bases). Material: blood. The TCR originated in a woman aged 18-30 years with Graves' ophthalmopathy. This chain's CDR3 is CASSIPGRANTGELFF. The CDR3 DNA is TGTGCCAGCAGTATCCCCGGCAGGGCTAACACCGGGGAGCTGTTTTTT.